A single sample is the source of the 22 T cell receptor beta chains below, sequenced in a study of T cells in Graves' hyperthyroidism and ophthalmopathy. RNA transcripts yielded amplified TCR beta CDR3 regions. Using the HTBI primer set, a first-round RT-PCR was run on the TCR CDR3. TCRdb analysed the multiplex PCR reads with MiXCR anew, one entry per CDR3 protein. The sample lists about 350,000 distinct CDR3 sequences; about a sixth were seen once. What was sequenced was blood. Receptors originate from a woman in her twenties or thirties with Graves' hyperthyroidism that later progressed to Graves' ophthalmopathy.

J is TRBJ1-2 and V is TRBV20-1; a weak D match, TRBD1 (6 bases). This CDR3 contains 12 residues. Germline CDR1 is DFQATT and CDR2 is SNEGSKA (reference sequence). The V end lost 0 bases, the J end lost 5 bases, and 7 bases lay between the germline ends. This CDR3 is CSARDQGYGYTF. Written as DNA, the CDR3 is TGCAGTGCTAGAGATCAGGGGTATGGCTACACCTTC.

This clonotype was picked up a small number of times. The CDR3 protein is CASSRTLTNYGYTF. The DNA for the CDR3 is TGTGCCAGCTCACGGACACTAACTAACTATGGCTACACCTTC. The rearrangement uses TRBV18 and TRBJ1-2; TRBD1 might be the D (5 bases). CDR3 length equals 14 residues. V was clipped by 4 bases and J by 0 bases, with 9 bases between them. Germline V CDR1 and CDR2: KGHSH, LQKENI.

This clonotype was counted many times. V usage is TRBV24-1 and J usage is TRBJ2-1; D is uncertain. The germline gives CDR1 KGHDR, CDR2 SFDVKD. Trimming removed 4 bases from V and 4 bases from J, with 13 bases in between. This CDR3 region has 15 residues. The CDR3 protein is CATSDKQAGYNEQFF. The CDR3 DNA is TGTGCCACCAGTGACAAGCAGGCTGGGTACAATGAGCAGTTCTTC.

This clonotype was counted many times. The rearrangement uses TRBV10-3 and TRBJ1-3; 9 bases fit TRBD1. V shed 3 bases and J 7 bases; nucleotides not matched to a gene: 1. There are 13 residues in the CDR3. Germline V gene lookup returns CDR1 ENHRY and CDR2 SYGVKD. CDR3 coding DNA: TGTGCCATCAGTGAAGGACAGGGGAACACCATATATTTT. The encoded protein is CAISEGQGNTIYF.

Many counts were recorded for this clonotype. The chain carries TRBV19 and TRBJ1-5; the D gene is possibly TRBD1 (5 bases). CDR3 length: 20 residues. Trimming took off 2 bases at V and 1 base at J, with 24 bases between the two ends. From germline, CDR1 is LNHDA and CDR2 SQIVND (reference sequence). The CDR3 DNA follows: TGTGCCAGTAGTATATTGCGCCAGGCAGGGTCGAGGGTAAGCAATCAGCCCCAGCATTTT. Protein sequence: CASSILRQAGSRVSNQPQHF.

As concerns this clonotype: One base away lies a much larger clone, so this may be a sequencing read error. This chain joins TRBV20-1 and TRBJ2-7, with D perhaps given as TRBD1 or TRBD2 (6 bases each). The DNA end favors TRBJ2-1, so the J call may be wrong. From germline, CDR1 is DFQATT and CDR2 SNEGSKA (reference sequence). This CDR3 is 14 amino acids long. Here the CDR3 DNA reads TGCAGTGCTTCCGGGGGCCATGGGTCCTACGAGCAGTTCTTC. Translation: CSASGGHGSYEQFF.

There are many counts of this clonotype. The chain employs TRBV2 and TRBJ1-6; no clear D. The CDR3 has 13 residues. The germline V gene encodes CDR1 SNHLY and CDR2 FYNNEI. The ends were cut back, 9 bases at V and 9 bases at J, with 15 bases in the middle. The CDR3 region is CASHPTLISPLHF. The CDR3, as DNA: TGTGCCAGTCACCCGACACTTATTTCACCCCTCCACTTT.

In this sample, this clonotype turned up many times. This chain uses TRBV6-1 with TRBJ1-5; 9 bases line up with TRBD1. The CDR3 extends over 15 amino acids. Looked up from germline, CDR1 is MNHNS and CDR2 is SASEGT. With V trimmed by 6 bases and J by 6 bases, 9 bases remained unmatched. The CDR3: CASSGTGSFGQPQHF. CDR3 DNA sequence: TGTGCCAGCAGCGGGACAGGGTCGTTCGGTCAGCCCCAGCATTTT.

The CDR3 nucleotides are TGCAGTGTCATTCCGGACAATGAGCAGTTCTTC. It encodes CSVIPDNEQFF. V usage is TRBV20-1 and J usage is TRBJ2-1; no definite D call. V lost 7 bases to trimming and J lost 5 bases, with 9 bases between them. The V gene's germline CDR1 is DFQATT and CDR2 SNEGSKA (reference sequence). This CDR3 has 11 residues.

This clonotype was counted at least ten times. J is TRBJ2-7 and V is TRBV7-9, with D maybe TRBD1 (6 bases). The germline V gene has CDR1 SEHNR and CDR2 FQNEAQ (reference sequence). V dropped 7 bases and J dropped 3 bases, with 13 bases sitting between them. This CDR3 region has 13 residues. CDR3 sequence: CASTKGDSYEQYF. CDR3 bases: TGTGCCAGCACTAAGGGGGATAGCTACGAGCAGTACTTC.

The chain combines TRBV30 with TRBJ1-2; 8 bases are shared with TRBD1. Germline V gene data show CDR1 as GTSNPN and CDR2 as SVGIG (reference sequence). CDR3 size: 13 residues. V shed 3 bases and J 7 bases; nucleotides not matched to a gene: 7. Written as DNA, the CDR3 is TGTGCCTGGAGCCTCGGACAGGGAGCTGGCTACACCTTC. It specifies CAWSLGQGAGYTF.

The rearrangement joins TRBV20-1 to TRBJ1-6; D ambiguous. V gave up 3 bases and J gave up 7 bases, with 7 bases separating them. This CDR3 has 12 residues. Looked up from germline, CDR1 is DFQATT and CDR2 is SNEGSKA (reference sequence). CDR3 sequence: CSASNSNSPLHF. The CDR3 DNA sequence: TGCAGTGCTAGTAACAGCAATTCACCCCTCCACTTT.

With regard to this clonotype: This may be a read error, as it is one base from a much larger clone. V and J are TRBV28 and TRBJ1-5; D not certain. The CDR3 is 16 amino acids. Trimming took off 7 bases at V and 0 bases at J, with 16 bases between the two ends. Per germline, CDR1 MDHEN and CDR2 SYDVKM. CDR3 DNA: TGTGCCAGCATCCCCCCCGGACTGAGTAGCAATCAGCCCCAGCATTTT. This sequence encodes CASIPPGLSSNQPQHF.

This clonotype was recorded many times. The chain combines TRBV7-8 with TRBJ2-7, with TRBD1 matching over 10 bases. V shed 5 bases and J 4 bases; nucleotides not matched to a gene: 8. The germline V gene has CDR1 SGHVS and CDR2 FQNEAQ. The CDR3 is 15 residues long. CDR3 DNA sequence: TGTGCCAGCAGCAACAGACAGGGGGCTAAGTACGAGCAGTACTTC. Translated: CASSNRQGAKYEQYF.

Ten or more counts support this clonotype. The chain carries TRBV7-2 and TRBJ1-2; D ambiguous. The CDR3 spans 13 residues. V lost 7 bases to trimming and J lost 8 bases, with 17 bases between them. Germline V gene data show CDR1 as SGHTA and CDR2 as FQGNSA. CDR3 in DNA: TGTGCCAGCACCTTCCTGTTAGACGGCGGCTACACCTTC. Protein product: CASTFLLDGGYTF.

This clonotype came up a few times. This chain uses TRBV5-5 with TRBJ1-6, with D maybe TRBD1 (5 bases). Per germline, CDR1 SGHKS and CDR2 YYEKEE (reference sequence). Trimming took off 1 base at V and 8 bases at J, with 13 bases between the two ends. The CDR3 runs to 15 residues. CDR3 DNA sequence: TGTGCCAGCAGCTTGATTCCAGGGACTGATTCACCCCTCCACTTT. Translation gives CASSLIPGTDSPLHF.

This clonotype was counted only a few times. The chain is built from TRBV5-5 and TRBJ1-5; D possibly corresponds to TRBD1 (6 bases). V was pared by 4 bases and J by 5 bases, with 16 bases between. The CDR3 extends over 15 amino acids. CDR1 and CDR2 (germline): SGHKS, YYEKEE (reference sequence). The CDR3 DNA sequence: TGTGCCAGCAGCCCCCAAACAGGGTTGGATCAGCCCCAGCATTTT. Residues: CASSPQTGLDQPQHF.

This clonotype came up many times. The chain is built from TRBV20-1 and TRBJ2-7; D gene uncertain. The CDR3 has 14 amino acids. Germline lookup yields CDR1 DFQATT and CDR2 SNEGSKA (reference sequence). Between the trimmed V and J ends, which lost 2 bases and 2 bases, there was a span of 13 bases. CDR3 residues: CSARQVFRPYEQYF. DNA for the CDR3: TGCAGTGCTAGACAGGTGTTTAGGCCCTACGAGCAGTACTTC.

In its sample, this clonotype was seen many times. V and J are TRBV10-3 and TRBJ1-3, with 8 bases identical to TRBD1. The CDR3 is made up of 15 amino acids. The germline V gene has CDR1 ENHRY and CDR2 SYGVKD. Trimming at V came to 3 bases and at J to 8 bases, leaving 9 bases not matched to a gene. The CDR3 loop reads CAISDRDRGWDTIYF. The CDR3 DNA reads TGTGCCATCAGTGACCGAGACAGGGGCTGGGACACCATATATTTT.

This chain uses TRBV18 with TRBJ1-1; D is undetermined. V was cut by 3 bases and J by 2 bases, with 13 bases left in between. Germline-derived CDR1 and CDR2 are KGHSH and LQKENI. There are 15 residues in the CDR3. Here the CDR3 reads CASSPEGSQNTEAFF. DNA for the CDR3: TGTGCCAGCTCACCGGAAGGATCCCAAAACACTGAAGCTTTCTTT.

There are many counts of this clonotype. The V and J genes are TRBV20-1 and TRBJ2-1; tentatively, D is TRBD2 (5 bases). V lost 2 bases and J 6 bases, leaving 14 bases between the germline ends. Germline CDR1 and CDR2: DFQATT and SNEGSKA (reference sequence). The CDR3 loop spans 14 amino acids. The CDR3 sequence is CSARSGSFGNEQFF. CDR3 DNA: TGCAGTGCTAGAAGCGGTAGTTTCGGCAATGAGCAGTTCTTC.

This clonotype was seen a few times. The chain employs TRBV20-1 and TRBJ1-4, with a tentative D call TRBD1 (6 bases). The CDR3 covers 13 residues. The V and J ends lost 3 bases and 7 bases respectively, with 12 bases between them. Germline V gives CDR1 DFQATT, CDR2 SNEGSKA (reference sequence). The CDR3 is CSASNAGAEKLFF. CDR3 nucleotide sequence: TGCAGTGCTAGTAATGCAGGGGCTGAAAAACTGTTTTTT.